Below, 21 T cell receptor beta chains from the same sample are listed, as sequenced in a study of shared clonotypes between healthy human individuals. Some clones are missing from TCRdb's copy, which holds only in-frame ones; the method was immunoSEQ multiplex PCR. The sample carries some 2,000,000 clones, just under 95% recorded once. Positive CCR7 selection of CD45RO-negative cells yielded the naive CD8 cells, and terminally differentiated effector memory CD45RA+ cells were excluded. Sequencing was performed on naive CD8+ T cells sorted from blood. The receptors derive from a man younger than 30 in good health.

In regard to this clone: Other nucleotide sequences in the sample specify the same CDR3. The chain has TRBV28 and TRBJ2-7; TRBD1 might be the D (6 bases). V shed 5 bases and J shed 0 bases, with 11 bases lying between them. This CDR3 has 14 amino acids. Germline V lookup: CDR1 MDHEN, CDR2 SYDVKM. The CDR3 DNA reads TGTGCCAGCAGTCTAGTGGGACACTCCTACGAGCAGTACTTC. Translated, it gives CASSLVGHSYEQYF.

The rearrangement joins TRBV9 to TRBJ2-2, with unresolved D. Trimming removed 5 bases at V and 1 base at J, with 15 bases between. CDR3 length: 16 amino acids. Germline CDR1 is SGDLS and CDR2 is YYNGEE. The CDR3, as DNA: TGTGCCAGCAGTGCGTGGGAACAGTTGAACACCGGGGAGCTGTTTTTT. Amino acid sequence: CASSAWEQLNTGELFF.

This chain uses TRBV2 with TRBJ2-7; D might be TRBD1 (5 bases). The CDR3 has 14 amino acids. Germline loops: CDR1 SNHLY, CDR2 FYNNEI. The V end lost 3 bases, the J end lost 5 bases, and 14 bases lay between the germline ends. CDR3 amino acids: CASSDRQTPHEQYF. The CDR3 region has the DNA TGTGCCAGCAGTGATAGACAGACCCCCCACGAGCAGTACTTC.

In its sample, this clone was seen a few times. The chain uses TRBV9 and TRBJ1-5, with 10 bases matching TRBD1. J gave up 5 bases and V 3 bases, and 2 bases lay outside the gene matches. The CDR3 runs to 14 residues. Germline CDR1 reads SGDLS; CDR2 reads YYNGEE. CDR3 amino acids: CASSAGTGDQPQHF. The CDR3 nucleotides read TGTGCCAGCAGCGCGGGGACAGGGGATCAGCCCCAGCATTTT.

The gene calls are TRBV29-1 and TRBJ2-2, with D tentatively TRBD1 (6 bases). CDR3 size: 13 residues. CDR1 is SQVTM and CDR2 is ANQGSEA in the germline V gene. V lost 7 bases and J lost 13, with 22 bases in between. CDR3 nucleotide sequence: TGCAGCGCCGTCTCACCCCAGGGGCTTGGGCTGTTTTTT. Encoded protein: CSAVSPQGLGLFF.

The chain couples TRBV27 to TRBJ1-1, with a tentative D call TRBD1 (5 bases). Looked up from germline, CDR1 is MNHEY and CDR2 is SMNVEV (reference sequence). This CDR3 is built from 15 residues. V was clipped by 7 bases and J by 1 base, with 16 bases between them. CDR3 sequence: CASKYGGGWNTEAFF. The CDR3 DNA sequence: TGTGCCAGCAAGTACGGGGGGGGTTGGAACACTGAAGCTTTCTTT.

V gene TRBV4-3 combines with J gene TRBJ2-3; TRBD2 agrees at 13 bases. The CDR3 consists of 16 residues. Trimming removed 4 bases from V and 5 bases from J; junction bases left unmatched: 6. The germline CDR1 and CDR2 sequences are LGHNA and YSLEER. The CDR3 bases are TGCGCCAGCAGCCGAGGACTAGCGGGAGAAGGAGATACGCAGTATTTT. Amino acid sequence: CASSRGLAGEGDTQYF.

The CDR3 DNA is TGCGCCAGACGACTAGCGCCCTACAATGAGCAGTTCTTC. Translated: CARRLAPYNEQFF. The chain carries TRBV4-1 and TRBJ2-1, with 8 nucleotides matching TRBD2. V shed 9 bases, J shed 2 bases, and the junction held 3 bases outside the gene matches. The CDR3 spans 13 residues. Per germline, CDR1 MGHRA and CDR2 YSYEKL.

This clone was counted a single time. The genes are TRBV21-1 and TRBJ2-4; no DNA check was done on the table's D call, TRBD2. TRBV21-1 is a pseudogene locus. The CDR3 sequence is 15 residues long. CDR3 sequence reads: CASSKERKAKNIQYF. The CDR3 nucleotides are TGTGCCAGCAGCAAAGAGCGGAAAGCCAAAAACATTCAGTACTTC.

The chain has TRBV6-5 and TRBJ2-5, with D maybe TRBD1 (6 bases). In germline, CDR1 is MNHEY, CDR2 SVGAGI. The CDR3 spans 13 residues. V was clipped by 6 bases and J by 2 bases, with 10 bases between them. DNA for the CDR3: TGTGCCAGCAGACGGGACATTCAAGAGACCCAGTACTTC. Translating it yields CASRRDIQETQYF.

The chain is built from TRBV19 and TRBJ2-3; D may be TRBD1 (5 bases). With 6 bases removed from V and 0 bases from J, the gap between germline ends came to 13 bases. Germline CDR1 is LNHDA and CDR2 is SQIVND (reference sequence). The CDR3 spans 15 residues. The CDR3 loop reads CASSLIDSSTDTQYF. The CDR3 DNA reads as TGTGCCAGTAGCCTCATTGACAGTAGCACAGATACGCAGTATTTT.

The chain employs TRBV28 and TRBJ2-2; the D is unclear. The ends were cut back, 3 bases at V and 4 bases at J, with 9 bases in the middle. The CDR3 is made up of 14 amino acids. Germline V gene lookup returns CDR1 MDHEN and CDR2 SYDVKM. CDR3 sequence reads: CASSFLTSTGELFF. CDR3 nucleotide sequence: TGTGCCAGCAGTTTCTTAACAAGCACCGGGGAGCTGTTTTTT.

V is TRBV6-1 and J is TRBJ1-5; D is perhaps TRBD1 (6 bases). The CDR3 is made up of 14 amino acids. Per the germline V gene, CDR1 is MNHNS and CDR2 is SASEGT. V gave up 4 bases and J gave up 7 bases, with 14 bases separating them. The CDR3 nucleotides are TGTGCCAGCAGTGCCCCCAGGGGAGGGCAGCCCCAGCATTTT. This gives the protein CASSAPRGGQPQHF.

Written as DNA, the CDR3 is TGTGCCAGCAGTGCTCTCGGGGGGGCCTCCTACAATGAGCAGTTCTTC. As protein: CASSALGGASYNEQFF. The chain employs TRBV6-1 and TRBJ2-1; 8 bases line up with TRBD2. Trimming at V came to 4 bases and at J to 0 bases, leaving 5 bases not matched to a gene. The CDR3 extends over 16 amino acids. Germline assignment: CDR1 MNHNS and CDR2 SASEGT.

The genes are TRBV19 and TRBJ2-1; the D gene is possibly TRBD2 (5 bases). This CDR3 is 14 amino acids long. V was cut by 1 base and J by 8 bases, with 12 bases left in between. Per the germline V gene, CDR1 is LNHDA and CDR2 is SQIVND (reference sequence). DNA for the CDR3: TGTGCCAGTAGTATAGGAGGGCAGAAGGATGAGCAGTTCTTC. Translating it yields CASSIGGQKDEQFF.

A single count supports this clone. The V gene is TRBV6-5, the J gene TRBJ2-7, with 7 bases that match TRBD1. V shed 6 bases, J shed 2 bases, and the junction held 7 bases outside the gene matches. The CDR3 length is 14 residues. Germline V gene lookup returns CDR1 MNHEY and CDR2 SVGAGI. CDR3: CASSLQGLPYEQYF. In DNA form, the CDR3 reads TGTGCCAGCAGCCTACAGGGGCTTCCCTACGAGCAGTACTTC.

The V and J genes are TRBV15 and TRBJ1-1, with D possibly TRBD1 on 5 matching bases. The CDR3 sequence is 14 residues long. The V and J ends lost 5 bases and 0 bases respectively, with 10 bases between them. Germline V gene sequence: CDR1 LNHNV, CDR2 YYDKDF (reference sequence). This CDR3 reads CATSAGTVNTEAFF. In nucleotides, the CDR3 is TGTGCCACCAGCGCCGGGACGGTGAACACTGAAGCTTTCTTT.

The chain is built from TRBV5-4 and TRBJ2-3; 13 bases map to TRBD2. CDR3 length: 16 residues. Germline-derived CDR1 and CDR2 are SGHNT and YYREEE (reference sequence). Trimming cost V 3 bases and J 2 bases; bases outside gene matches: 3. The CDR3 nucleotides are TGTGCCAGCAGCTCGGGACTAGCGGGGTACACAGATACGCAGTATTTT. Encoded protein: CASSSGLAGYTDTQYF.

The chain recombines TRBV28 with TRBJ1-5; 8 bases align to TRBD1. Germline V gives CDR1 MDHEN, CDR2 SYDVKM. V shed 4 bases and J 5 bases; nucleotides not matched to a gene: 19. The CDR3 is 19 amino acids. CDR3 DNA: TGTGCCAGCAGTTCGGAATTGACAGGGGTCATATCTAGTGATCAGCCCCAGCATTTT. Its protein product is CASSSELTGVISSDQPQHF.

This chain links TRBV6-6 with TRBJ2-1, with TRBD2 as a possible D gene (6 bases). Germline V gene sequence: CDR1 MNHNY, CDR2 SVGAGI (reference sequence). Trimming removed 2 bases from V and 6 bases from J, with 14 bases in between. There are 15 residues in the CDR3. CDR3 sequence reads: CASSYGTGVGNEQFF. CDR3 sequence (DNA): TGTGCCAGCAGTTACGGCACGGGGGTGGGCAATGAGCAGTTCTTC.

The chain is built from TRBV20-1 and TRBJ2-7; no definite D call. The V gene's germline CDR1 is DFQATT and CDR2 SNEGSKA (reference sequence). The V end was cut by 0 bases, the J end by 3 bases, with 3 bases between. The CDR3 is 11 amino acids. The CDR3 reads CSARDHYEQYF. The CDR3 DNA sequence: TGCAGTGCTAGAGACCACTACGAGCAGTACTTC.